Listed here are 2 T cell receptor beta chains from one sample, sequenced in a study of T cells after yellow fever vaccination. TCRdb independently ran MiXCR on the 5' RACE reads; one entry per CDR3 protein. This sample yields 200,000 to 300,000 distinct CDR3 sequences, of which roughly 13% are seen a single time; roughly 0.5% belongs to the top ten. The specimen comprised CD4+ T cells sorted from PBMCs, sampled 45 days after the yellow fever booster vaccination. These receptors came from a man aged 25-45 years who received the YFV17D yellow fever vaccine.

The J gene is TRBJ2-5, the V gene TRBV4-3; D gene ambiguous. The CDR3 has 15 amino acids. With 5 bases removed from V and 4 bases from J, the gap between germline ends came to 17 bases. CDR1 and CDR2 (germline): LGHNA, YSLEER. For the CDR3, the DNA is TGCGCCAGCAGCGCCCGGCTTAGGTCGGGAGAGACCCAGTACTTC. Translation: CASSARLRSGETQYF.

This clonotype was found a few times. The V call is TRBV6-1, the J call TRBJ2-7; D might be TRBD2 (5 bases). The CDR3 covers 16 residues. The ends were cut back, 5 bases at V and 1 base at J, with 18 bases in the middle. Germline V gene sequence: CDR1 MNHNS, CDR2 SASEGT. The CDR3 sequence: CASSRPRGKRSYEQYF. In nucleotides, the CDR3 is TGTGCCAGCAGTCGGCCCCGAGGGAAAAGGTCCTACGAGCAGTACTTC.